The TCR beta chain described here comes from a study of blood T cell repertoires in COVID-19. Study-level information: Samples came from the United States, Italy and Spain, spanning acute and convalescent COVID-19.

Looked up from germline, CDR1 is DFQATT and CDR2 is SNEGSKA (reference sequence). This CDR3 comprises 10 residues. Per the authors' pipeline: Reference gene primer amplification gave nucleated cell count estimates. Clones were read by immunoSEQ multiplex PCR, and TCRdb kept only the in-frame ones, dropping some. The V and J calls and clone size come from that table; D and trimming were worked out from the DNA. The table includes over 300,000 clones, about 85% detected once. This clone was recorded once. This sample also contains other DNA sequences that code for the same CDR3. The specimen was PBMCs or T cells enriched from blood (not recorded which). This sequence was found in a woman in her 30s who had recovered from COVID-19. The rearrangement uses TRBV20-1 and TRBJ1-1; 7 nucleotides line up with TRBD1. CDR3 sequence: CSAPDREAFF. CDR3 nucleotides: TGCAGCGCACCCGACAGGGAGGCTTTCTTT.